The entry that follows covers one TCR beta chain sequence. cDNA came from about 0.5 to 1 ug RNA primed by random hexamers. The TCR beta CDR3 was amplified by immunoSEQ multiplex PCR across 54 Vbeta, 13 Jbeta. A single record per CDR3 protein comes from TCRdb applying MiXCR to the immunoSEQ multiplex PCR reads. The data contain about 140,000 distinct CDR3 sequences, roughly 95% of them singletons. This sample is drawn from a study of CD8 T cells in Susac syndrome. TCR beta from blood CD8+ and CD4+ T cells was sequenced. Per germline, CDR1 SGHRS and CDR2 YFSETQ. The ends were cut back, 1 base at V and 5 bases at J, with 10 bases in the middle. The CDR3 is made up of 14 amino acids.

V usage is TRBV5-1 and J usage is TRBJ2-1, with D possibly called TRBD1 or TRBD2 (5 bases each). Sequences were obtained from CD4+ T cells from PBMCs. The clonotype comes from a human donor with multiple sclerosis. The chain's CDR3 is CASSLIGTDNEQFF. Written as DNA, the CDR3 is TGCGCCAGCAGCTTGATCGGGACGGACAATGAGCAGTTCTTC.